The 13 T cell receptor beta chains below all came from one sample that was sequenced in a study of blood T cell repertoires in COVID-19. Using immunoSEQ multiplex PCR, the repertoire was profiled, and TCRdb retains in-frame clones only, with some absent. The sample consists of about 240,000 clones, about 91% of them appearing once. The sequencing sample was made of PBMCs or T cells enriched from blood (not recorded which). These TCRs come from a woman under 40 with acute COVID-19.

The chain recombines TRBV5-1 with TRBJ1-3; a weak D match, TRBD1 (6 bases). The CDR3 is 16 residues long. V was trimmed by 4 bases and J by 3 bases, leaving 17 bases between them. Germline CDR1 SGHRS, CDR2 YFSETQ. CDR3 loop: CASSVETTGFGNTIYF. Here the CDR3 DNA reads TGCGCCAGCAGCGTGGAAACTACAGGGTTTGGAAACACCATATATTTT.

The CDR3 reads CASSSGGTGAGYGYTF. CDR3 DNA: TGTGCCAGCAGCTCAGGGGGGACAGGGGCCGGCTATGGCTACACCTTC. This chain joins TRBV11-2 and TRBJ1-2, with 10 bases that match TRBD1. Germline V gives CDR1 SGHAT, CDR2 FQNNGV. The ends lost 4 bases at V and 4 bases at J; junction bases unmatched: 9. The CDR3 is 16 amino acids.

This chain links TRBV7-8 with TRBJ1-4, with D possibly being TRBD1 (6 bases). V lost 1 base and J lost 8, with 14 bases in between. The CDR3 loop spans 15 amino acids. From germline, CDR1 is SGHVS and CDR2 FQNEAQ. The CDR3 DNA is TGTGCCAGCAGCTTAGTTGGATCAAGGGGGGAAAAACTGTTTTTT. Residues: CASSLVGSRGEKLFF.

J is TRBJ2-1 and V is TRBV6-2 or TRBV6-3, with D possibly being TRBD2 (6 bases). With 2 bases removed from V and 7 bases from J, the gap between germline ends came to 12 bases. This CDR3 has 14 amino acids. The V gene's germline CDR1 is MNHEY and CDR2 SVGEGT. In nucleotides, the CDR3 is TGTGCCAGCAGTTACGTGGGACTGCGGAATGAGCAGTTCTTC. Translation gives CASSYVGLRNEQFF.

This clone has a handful of counts. The chain carries TRBV29-1 and TRBJ1-2, with D hard to call. V lost 4 bases, J lost 6 bases, and 15 bases lay in between. Germline CDR1 reads SQVTM; CDR2 reads ANQGSEA. The CDR3 runs 13 residues. The CDR3 DNA is TGCAGCGTTGCGGGTGGATCGATAAATGGCTACACCTTC. Protein: CSVAGGSINGYTF.

The V call is TRBV2, the J call TRBJ1-1; possibly TRBD1 for D (5 bases). V dropped 4 bases and J dropped 4 bases, with 10 bases sitting between them. Germline CDR1 reads SNHLY; CDR2 reads FYNNEI. This CDR3 region has 13 residues. The CDR3 DNA follows: TGTGCCAGCAGTGGGCCAGGGTTCACTGAAGCTTTCTTT. Protein product: CASSGPGFTEAFF.

This chain joins TRBV19 and TRBJ1-4; perhaps TRBD1 as D (5 bases). V dropped 1 base and J dropped 8 bases, with 17 bases sitting between them. This CDR3 is built from 16 residues. CDR1 and CDR2 from the germline V gene are LNHDA and SQIVND (reference sequence). CDR3 sequence: CASSIGGGGLREKLFF. The CDR3, as DNA: TGTGCCAGTAGTATAGGGGGCGGAGGGTTAAGGGAAAAACTGTTTTTT.

The chain recombines TRBV6-2 or TRBV6-3 with TRBJ1-4; 7 bases match TRBD1. The CDR3 is made up of 16 amino acids. Germline CDR1 MNHEY, CDR2 SVGEGT. The V segment lost 2 bases and the J segment 7 bases; nucleotides outside the gene matches: 10. For the CDR3, the DNA is TGTGCCAGCAGTTACGACGAGGCAGGGGGGACTGAAAAACTGTTTTTT. Translated: CASSYDEAGGTEKLFF.

This clone was found once. The V call is TRBV7-2, the J call TRBJ1-1, with no clear D. V was trimmed by 3 bases and J by 4 bases, leaving 9 bases between them. The CDR3 sequence is 13 residues long. CDR1 and CDR2 from the germline V gene are SGHTA and FQGNSA. The CDR3 nucleotides are TGTGCCAGCAGCTTTAGTCTAGGCACTGAAGCTTTCTTT. As protein: CASSFSLGTEAFF.

V and J are TRBV7-9 and TRBJ2-3; no definite D call. CDR1 and CDR2 from the germline V gene are SEHNR and FQNEAQ (reference sequence). V was trimmed by 5 bases and J by 5 bases, leaving 8 bases between them. The CDR3 extends over 12 amino acids. The CDR3 bases are TGTGCCAGCAGCAATTCATTAGATACGCAGTATTTT. It yields the protein CASSNSLDTQYF.

This rearrangement joins TRBV12-5 to TRBJ2-7, with D tentatively TRBD1 (5 bases). This CDR3 is 16 amino acids long. Per germline, CDR1 LGHNT and CDR2 FRNRAP. Trimming pared 7 bases from V and 3 bases from J, leaving 22 bases between. CDR3: CASAPRAWGGHYEQYF. In DNA, the CDR3 is TGTGCTAGTGCCCCTCGCGCCTGGGGCGGCCACTACGAGCAGTACTTC.

This rearrangement joins TRBV3-1 (or the pseudogene TRBV3-2) to TRBJ1-5; D perhaps matches TRBD1 (5 bases). Germline loops: CDR1 LGHDT, CDR2 YNNKEL (reference sequence). V lost 0 bases and J 5 bases, leaving 5 bases between the germline ends. The CDR3 sequence is 13 residues long. CDR3 nucleotides: TGTGCCAGCAGCCAAGAGGGGCATCAGCCCCAGCATTTT. Translation gives CASSQEGHQPQHF.

The chain uses TRBV27 and TRBJ1-5; 8 positions match TRBD1. In germline, CDR1 is MNHEY, CDR2 SMNVEV (reference sequence). The CDR3 is 13 amino acids. Unmatched junction bases numbered 1, after V lost 4 bases and J lost 5 bases. CDR3: CASSSDRDQPQHF. In nucleotides, the CDR3 is TGTGCCAGCAGTTCGGACAGGGATCAGCCCCAGCATTTT.